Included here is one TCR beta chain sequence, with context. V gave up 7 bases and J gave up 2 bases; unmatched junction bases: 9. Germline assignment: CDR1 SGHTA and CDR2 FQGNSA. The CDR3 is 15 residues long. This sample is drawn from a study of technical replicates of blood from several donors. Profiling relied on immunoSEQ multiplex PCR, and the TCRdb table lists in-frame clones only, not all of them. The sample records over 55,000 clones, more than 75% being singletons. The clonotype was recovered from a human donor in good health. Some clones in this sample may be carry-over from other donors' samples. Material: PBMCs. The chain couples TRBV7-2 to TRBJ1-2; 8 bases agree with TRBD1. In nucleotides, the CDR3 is TGTGCCAGCATCCCCGGACAGGGTATGAACTATGGCTACACCTTC. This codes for CASIPGQGMNYGYTF.